What follows describes a single T cell receptor beta chain. In germline, CDR1 is SGHRS, CDR2 YFSETQ. The CDR3 extends over 15 amino acids. The ends lost 6 bases at V and 2 bases at J; junction bases unmatched: 10. Sequencing used immunoSEQ multiplex PCR; TCRdb keeps in-frame clones, though not all of them. Of some 180,000 clones detected, around 86% appear once; the ten largest clones hold 6% to 8.5%. The data stem from a study of cytomegalovirus exposure and HLA in healthy donors. The material sequenced was PBMCs. The J gene is TRBJ2-7, the V gene TRBV5-1, with 8 bases identical to TRBD1. This receptor was identified in a man aged 25 to 45 in good health and CMV-seropositive. The CDR3 here is CASTSGQGTTYEQYF. CDR3 coding DNA: TGCGCCAGCACCTCCGGACAGGGTACGACCTACGAGCAGTACTTC. Full variable domain (remainder filled in from reference TRBV5-1 and TRBJ2-7): KAGVTQTPRYLIKTRGQQVTLSCSPISGHRSVSWYQQTPGQGLQFLFEYFSETQRNKGNFPGRFSGRQFSNSRSEMNVSTLELGDSALYLCASTSGQGTTYEQYFGPGTRLTVT.